The 7 T cell receptor beta chains listed next were all sequenced from one sample in a study of blood T cell repertoires in COVID-19 (dated by TCRdb to the early 2020s). The method behind the library was the immunoSEQ multiplex PCR assay. TCRdb holds this immuneACCESS table with in-frame rearrangements only. Some clones are missing; in checked studies, unresolved V genes explain under half, and the rest has no known cause. The sample table holds about 150,000 clones, of which about 78% were seen once. Of the sample, roughly 11% falls within the top ten clones. Input material: peripheral blood. Receptors were obtained from a man between 60 and 75 years old who had recovered from COVID-19.

J is TRBJ1-2 and V is TRBV3-1 (or the pseudogene TRBV3-2); D gene uncertain. Looked up from germline, CDR1 is LGHDT and CDR2 is YNNKEL (reference sequence). There are 15 residues in the CDR3. The V end was cut by 2 bases, the J end by 2 bases, with 12 bases between. CDR3 in DNA: TGTGCCAGCAGCCAACCCAGCGCGGGGAACTATGGCTACACCTTC. This gives the protein CASSQPSAGNYGYTF.

The chain has TRBV6-1 and TRBJ2-7; D may be TRBD2 (5 bases). Trimming removed 2 bases at V and 5 bases at J, with 13 bases between. CDR1 and CDR2 from the germline V gene are MNHNS and SASEGT. The CDR3 contains 14 residues. This chain's CDR3 is CASSERGSRHEQYF. The CDR3 DNA reads as TGTGCCAGCAGTGAACGAGGGTCTCGGCACGAGCAGTACTTC.

This clone occurred a few times. The genes are TRBV12-5 and TRBJ1-1, with D possibly matching TRBD1 (5 bases). Germline assignment: CDR1 LGHNT and CDR2 FRNRAP. The CDR3 is 14 amino acids. V was cut by 5 bases and J by 1 base, with 11 bases left in between. Here the CDR3 DNA reads TGTGCTAGTGGTACGGGAGGACAGAACACTGAAGCTTTCTTT. This codes for CASGTGGQNTEAFF. Complete variable domain (other parts from reference TRBV12-5 and TRBJ1-1): DARVTQTPRHKVTEMGQEVTMRCQPILGHNTVFWYRQTMMQGLELLAYFRNRAPLDDSGMPKDRFSAEMPDATLATLKIQPSEPRDSAVYFCASGTGGQNTEAFFGQGTRLTVV.

V and J are TRBV3-1 (or the pseudogene TRBV3-2) and TRBJ2-1; maybe TRBD1 (5 bases). V lost 0 bases and J lost 9, with 12 bases in between. Germline V gene sequence: CDR1 LGHDT, CDR2 YNNKEL (reference sequence). The CDR3 covers 14 residues. This chain's CDR3 is CASSQEAGASEQFF. The CDR3 DNA sequence: TGTGCCAGCAGCCAAGAGGCTGGGGCCAGTGAGCAGTTCTTC.

In its sample, this clone was seen once. The chain recombines TRBV7-9 with TRBJ2-3, with TRBD1 matching over 10 bases. The germline gives CDR1 SEHNR, CDR2 FQNEAQ (reference sequence). Losses at the gene ends were 4 bases for V and 14 bases for J; bases not matched to a gene: 6. The CDR3 consists of 12 residues. The CDR3 DNA is TGTGCCAGCAGCTCCCGGGACAGGGGCTTGTATTTT. Translating gives CASSSRDRGLYF.

The CDR3: CASGLTPGQETQYF. In DNA, the CDR3 is TGTGCCAGCGGGCTAACGCCGGGACAAGAGACCCAGTACTTC. This chain connects TRBV27 to TRBJ2-5; D is perhaps TRBD2 (5 bases). CDR3 length equals 14 residues. The V and J ends lost 8 bases and 2 bases respectively, with 15 bases between them. Germline assignment: CDR1 MNHEY and CDR2 SMNVEV (reference sequence).

The chain couples TRBV19 to TRBJ2-3; the match to TRBD2 covers 7 bases. With 5 bases clipped from V and 4 bases from J, the junction kept 9 bases outside the gene matches. Germline-derived CDR1 and CDR2 are LNHDA and SQIVND (reference sequence). CDR3 size: 15 residues. The CDR3 DNA is TGTGCCAGTAGTTATACGAGACTAGCAGCAGATACGCAGTATTTT. As protein: CASSYTRLAADTQYF. The variable domain in full, completed from reference TRBV19 and TRBJ2-3, reads DGGITQSPKYLFRKEGQNVTLSCEQNLNHDAMYWYRQDPGQGLRLIYYSQIVNDFQKGDIAEGYSVSREKKESFPLTVTSAQKNPTAFYLCASSYTRLAADTQYFGPGTRLTVL.